Listed here are 22 T cell receptor beta chains from one sample, sequenced in a study of shared clonotypes between healthy human individuals. Clones were sequenced by immunoSEQ multiplex PCR, and TCRdb holds only the in-frame ones, with some missing. The table shows around 2.1 million clones, with more than 85% occurring only once. Terminally differentiated effector memory CD45RA+ cells were excluded by CCR7 positive selection of CD45RO-negative cells. The sequenced material came from naive CD8+ T cells from PBMCs. Receptors were obtained from a man aged 18 to 29 in good health. Some clones in this sample may be carry-over from other donors' samples.

The genes are TRBV11-2 and TRBJ2-7; no clear D. The germline V gene encodes CDR1 SGHAT and CDR2 FQNNGV. This CDR3 is 18 amino acids long. The V and J ends lost 2 bases and 2 bases respectively, with 22 bases between them. The CDR3 here is CASSLPARLRAHTYEQYF. The CDR3 bases are TGTGCCAGCAGCTTACCGGCCCGCTTGCGCGCCCATACCTACGAGCAGTACTTC.

In this sample, this clone turned up once. One end of the junction does not line up with germline, which may come from a read error. The V call is TRBV28, the J call TRBJ2-7; no clear D. CDR1 is MDHEN, CDR2 SYDVKM, per germline. This CDR3 contains 10 residues. The CDR3 region is CASSFPENLF. CDR3 DNA: TGTGCCAGCAGCTTCCCCGAGAACCTCTTC.

This clone was counted once. The chain links TRBV7-3 to TRBJ2-2, with D unclear. Trimming stripped 5 bases from V and 2 bases from J, with 12 bases between. Germline assignment: CDR1 SGHTA and CDR2 FQGTGA. This CDR3 has 15 residues. The chain's CDR3 is CASSLTWKNTGELFF. CDR3 in DNA: TGTGCCAGCAGCCTGACTTGGAAAAACACCGGGGAGCTGTTTTTT.

The rearrangement joins TRBV5-1 to TRBJ1-1; D gene ambiguous. The germline gives CDR1 SGHRS, CDR2 YFSETQ. This CDR3 contains 13 residues. V lost 2 bases and J 6 bases, leaving 11 bases between the germline ends. Here the CDR3 reads CASSFFEGAEAFF. The DNA for the CDR3 is TGCGCCAGCAGCTTTTTCGAGGGCGCTGAAGCTTTCTTT. The variable domain in full, completed from reference TRBV5-1 and TRBJ1-1, reads KAGVTQTPRYLIKTRGQQVTLSCSPISGHRSVSWYQQTPGQGLQFLFEYFSETQRNKGNFPGRFSGRQFSNSRSEMNVSTLELGDSALYLCASSFFEGAEAFFGQGTRLTVV.

The chain couples TRBV7-9 to TRBJ1-1, with D unclear. Germline assignment: CDR1 SEHNR and CDR2 FQNEAQ (reference sequence). Trimming cost V 3 bases and J 7 bases, with 9 bases left between them. The CDR3 is 12 amino acids. In DNA, the CDR3 is TGTGCCAGCAGCTTTGTGATGGTTGAAGCTTTCTTT. Amino acid sequence: CASSFVMVEAFF. The full variable domain, rest sourced from reference TRBV7-9 and TRBJ1-1, is DTGVSQNPRHKITKRGQNVTFRCDPISEHNRLYWYRQTLGQGPEFLTYFQNEAQLEKSRLLSDRFSAERPKGSFSTLEIQRTEQGDSAMYLCASSFVMVEAFFGQGTRLTVV.

CDR3 in amino acids: CASRRDGEPYEQYF. The CDR3 coding sequence is TGTGCCAGCAGGAGAGACGGGGAACCCTACGAGCAGTACTTC. The chain is built from TRBV28 and TRBJ2-7; perhaps TRBD2 as D (5 bases). Trimming stripped 6 bases from V and 2 bases from J, with 14 bases between. Germline-derived CDR1 and CDR2 are MDHEN and SYDVKM. The CDR3 consists of 14 residues.

The chain links TRBV11-1 to TRBJ2-3; 10 bases are shared with TRBD2. The germline gives CDR1 SGHAT, CDR2 FQDESV (reference sequence). The CDR3 runs 16 residues. V dropped 5 bases and J dropped 2; count of bases not matched to a gene: 7. CDR3 in DNA: TGTGCCAGCAGCCAATTCGGACTAGCGGTCACAGATACGCAGTATTTT. It specifies CASSQFGLAVTDTQYF.

V gene TRBV27 combines with J gene TRBJ2-5; D is possibly TRBD2 (5 bases). The CDR3 loop spans 15 amino acids. Trimming stripped 0 bases from V and 2 bases from J, with 10 bases between. In germline, CDR1 is MNHEY, CDR2 SMNVEV (reference sequence). This CDR3 reads CASSLSRAAQETQYF. The CDR3 DNA sequence: TGTGCCAGCAGTTTATCGAGGGCAGCTCAAGAGACCCAGTACTTC.

This clone has a single count. V usage is TRBV27 and J usage is TRBJ2-1, with D possibly being TRBD1 (6 bases). The CDR3 sequence is 15 residues long. Germline values: CDR1 MNHEY, CDR2 SMNVEV (reference sequence). V was trimmed by 2 bases and J by 6 bases, leaving 14 bases between them. The CDR3 DNA follows: TGTGCCAGCAGTTTAGCCTGGACAGCCTTCAATGAGCAGTTCTTC. It is translated as CASSLAWTAFNEQFF.

This CDR3 is CASNFYGSGYEQYF. CDR3 DNA sequence: TGTGCCAGCAATTTTTACGGGTCGGGCTACGAGCAGTACTTC. The rearrangement joins TRBV6-1 to TRBJ2-7, with unresolved D. This CDR3 region has 14 residues. Looked up from germline, CDR1 is MNHNS and CDR2 is SASEGT. Trimming cost V 7 bases and J 3 bases, with 16 bases left between them.

This clone came up a few times. The V gene is TRBV7-9, the J gene TRBJ1-1; possible D gene TRBD1, 6 bases. Trimming left V 5 bases short and J 1 base short, with 11 bases between. CDR3 size: 14 residues. Germline loops: CDR1 SEHNR, CDR2 FQNEAQ (reference sequence). The CDR3 region has the DNA TGTGCCAGCAGCCCCTTGGACAGGAACACTGAAGCTTTCTTT. This translates into CASSPLDRNTEAFF.

The chain combines TRBV6-1 with TRBJ2-7; D may be TRBD1 (6 bases). The CDR3 spans 16 residues. V lost 4 bases to trimming and J lost 2 bases, with 18 bases between them. Germline assignment: CDR1 MNHNS and CDR2 SASEGT. CDR3 residues: CASSVSPGHPTYEQYF. In DNA form, the CDR3 reads TGTGCCAGCAGTGTAAGTCCGGGACACCCTACCTACGAGCAGTACTTC.

The chain carries TRBV7-6 and TRBJ2-7; the match to TRBD2 covers 10 bases. This CDR3 is built from 16 residues. The V segment lost 4 bases and the J segment 7 bases; nucleotides outside the gene matches: 13. Germline loops: CDR1 SGHVS, CDR2 FNYEAQ. The CDR3 DNA sequence: TGTGCCAGCAGCTCCCCCCTCTTAGCGGGAGGTCGGGAGCAGTACTTC. It codes for CASSSPLLAGGREQYF.

The genes are TRBV28 and TRBJ2-2; tentatively, D is TRBD1 (6 bases). Germline values: CDR1 MDHEN, CDR2 SYDVKM. CDR3 size: 16 residues. Trimming stripped 2 bases from V and 0 bases from J, with 10 bases between. The CDR3 sequence: CASSLRDISNTGELFF. CDR3 nucleotides: TGTGCCAGCAGTTTACGGGACATATCGAACACCGGGGAGCTGTTTTTT.

As concerns this clone: Other DNA sequences of this sample code for an identical CDR3. CDR3 DNA: TGCGCCAGCAGCTCGGGACAGGGGCCCTTGAACACTGAAGCTTTCTTT. Translation: CASSSGQGPLNTEAFF. The V call is TRBV5-1, the J call TRBJ1-1, with 10 bases matching TRBD1. Germline trimming cut 3 bases from V and 0 bases from J; bases unmatched to any gene: 5. Germline CDR1 reads SGHRS; CDR2 reads YFSETQ. The CDR3 is 16 amino acids.

This chain links TRBV7-6 with TRBJ1-5; D gene ambiguous. This CDR3 is 13 amino acids long. Germline CDR1 is SGHVS and CDR2 is FNYEAQ. V dropped 6 bases and J dropped 1 base, with 7 bases sitting between them. CDR3 in amino acids: CASRQWSNQPQHF. CDR3 sequence (DNA): TGTGCCAGCAGACAATGGAGCAATCAGCCCCAGCATTTT.

The gene calls are TRBV27 and TRBJ2-7; D not resolved. CDR3 length: 14 amino acids. Trimming shortened V by 5 bases and J by 0 bases, and 11 bases separated the two germline ends. Germline CDR1 is MNHEY and CDR2 is SMNVEV (reference sequence). CDR3 sequence (DNA): TGTGCCAGCAGTCTATTAACTACCTCCTACGAGCAGTACTTC. Protein sequence: CASSLLTTSYEQYF.

V is TRBV6-5 and J is TRBJ2-7; TRBD2 might be the D (5 bases). Trimming left V 4 bases short and J 3 bases short, with 10 bases between. CDR1 and CDR2 (germline): MNHEY, SVGAGI. The CDR3 is 13 residues long. CDR3 DNA: TGTGCCAGCAGTTCGGGCCGGGGCTACGAGCAGTACTTC. Translating it yields CASSSGRGYEQYF.

This clone was found once. The same CDR3 also results from other DNA sequences found in this sample. The rearrangement uses TRBV5-6 and TRBJ2-7; tentatively, D is TRBD1 or TRBD2 (5 bases each). The ends were cut back, 0 bases at V and 6 bases at J, with 7 bases in the middle. The CDR3 runs to 12 residues. CDR1 and CDR2 (germline): SGHDT, YYEEEE. CDR3 in amino acids: CASSLGGVEQYF. CDR3 sequence (DNA): TGTGCCAGCAGCTTGGGAGGGGTCGAGCAGTACTTC. The variable domain in full, completed from reference TRBV5-6 and TRBJ2-7, reads DAGVTQSPTHLIKTRGQQVTLRCSPKSGHDTVSWYQQALGQGPQFIFQYYEEEERQRGNFPDRFSGHQFPNYSSELNVNALLLGDSALYLCASSLGGVEQYFGPGTRLTVT.

This rearrangement joins TRBV29-1 to TRBJ2-3, with TRBD1 matching 11 bases. V trimming: 4 bases; J trimming: 5 bases; junction bases outside the gene matches: 2. The CDR3 is made up of 13 amino acids. Germline V gives CDR1 SQVTM, CDR2 ANQGSEA. The CDR3 is CSVGTGGIDTQYF. The CDR3 DNA reads as TGCAGCGTTGGGACAGGGGGCATAGATACGCAGTATTTT.

To note about this clone: Other nucleotide sequences from this sample produce the same CDR3. This sequence joins TRBV9 and TRBJ2-7; no firm D call. Trimming pared 4 bases from V and 2 bases from J, leaving 13 bases between. The CDR3 runs 14 residues. Germline V gene sequence: CDR1 SGDLS, CDR2 YYNGEE. Here the CDR3 reads CASSFGRVPYEQYF. The CDR3 DNA is TGTGCCAGCAGCTTTGGCCGGGTCCCCTACGAGCAGTACTTC.

This clone came up once. This rearrangement joins TRBV5-5 to TRBJ2-7, with D possibly called TRBD1 or TRBD2 (5 bases each). This CDR3 is built from 16 residues. Trimming cost V 4 bases and J 3 bases, with 20 bases left between them. Germline V lookup: CDR1 SGHKS, CDR2 YYEKEE (reference sequence). The CDR3 sequence: CASSRLRDGLGYEQYF. CDR3 bases: TGTGCCAGCAGCCGGCTTAGGGACGGGCTGGGCTACGAGCAGTACTTC.